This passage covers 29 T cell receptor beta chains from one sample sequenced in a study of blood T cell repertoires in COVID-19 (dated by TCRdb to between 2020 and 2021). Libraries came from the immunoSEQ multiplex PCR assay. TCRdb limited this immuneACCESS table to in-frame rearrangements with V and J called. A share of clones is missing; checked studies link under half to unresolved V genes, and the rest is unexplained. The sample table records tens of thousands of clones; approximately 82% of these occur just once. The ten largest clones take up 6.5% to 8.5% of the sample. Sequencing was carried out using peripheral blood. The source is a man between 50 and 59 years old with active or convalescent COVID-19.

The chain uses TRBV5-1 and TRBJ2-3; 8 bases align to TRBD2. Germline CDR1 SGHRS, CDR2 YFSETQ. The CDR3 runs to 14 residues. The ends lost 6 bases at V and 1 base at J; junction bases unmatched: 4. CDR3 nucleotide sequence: TGCGCCAGCATCAGCGGGGGAGGCACAGATACGCAGTATTTT. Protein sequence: CASISGGGTDTQYF.

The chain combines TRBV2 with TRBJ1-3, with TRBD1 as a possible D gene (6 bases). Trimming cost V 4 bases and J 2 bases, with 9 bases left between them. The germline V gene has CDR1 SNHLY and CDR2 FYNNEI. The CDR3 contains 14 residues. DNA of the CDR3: TGTGCCAGCAGTGGGACAGCTGCTGGAAACACCATATATTTT. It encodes CASSGTAAGNTIYF. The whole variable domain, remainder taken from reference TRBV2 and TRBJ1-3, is EPEVTQTPSHQVTQMGQEVILRCVPISNHLYFYWYRQILGQKVEFLVSFYNNEISEKSEIFDDQFSVERPDGSNFTLKIRSTKLEDSAMYFCASSGTAAGNTIYFGEGSWLTVV.

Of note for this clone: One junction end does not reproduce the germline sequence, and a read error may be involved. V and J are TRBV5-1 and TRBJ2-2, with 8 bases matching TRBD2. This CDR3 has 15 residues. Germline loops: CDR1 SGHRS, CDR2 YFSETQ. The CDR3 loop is CARRPGGHNTGELFF. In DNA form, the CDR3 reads TGCGCCCGCAGGCCGGGGGGGCATAACACCGGGGAGCTGTTTTTT.

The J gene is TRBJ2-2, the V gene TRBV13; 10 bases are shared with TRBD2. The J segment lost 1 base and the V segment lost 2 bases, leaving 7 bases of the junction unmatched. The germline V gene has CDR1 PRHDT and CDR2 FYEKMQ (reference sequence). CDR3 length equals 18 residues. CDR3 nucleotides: TGTGCCAGCAGCTTATCAACTAGCGGGGCGAAGAACACCGGGGAGCTGTTTTTT. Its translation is CASSLSTSGAKNTGELFF. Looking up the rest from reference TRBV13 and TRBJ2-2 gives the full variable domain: AAGVIQSPRHLIKEKRETATLKCYPIPRHDTVYWYQQGPGQDPQFLISFYEKMQSDKGSIPDRFSAQQFSDYHSELNMSSLELGDSALYFCASSLSTSGAKNTGELFFGEGSRLTVL.

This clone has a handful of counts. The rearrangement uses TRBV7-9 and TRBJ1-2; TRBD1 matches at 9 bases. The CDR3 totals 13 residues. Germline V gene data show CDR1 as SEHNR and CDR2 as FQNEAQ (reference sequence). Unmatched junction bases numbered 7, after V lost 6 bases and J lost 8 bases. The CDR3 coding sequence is TGTGCCAGCAGTCAGGGACAGGGTGAAGGCTACACCTTC. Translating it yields CASSQGQGEGYTF. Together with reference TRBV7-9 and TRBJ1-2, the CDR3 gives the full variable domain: DTGVSQNPRHKITKRGQNVTFRCDPISEHNRLYWYRQTLGQGPEFLTYFQNEAQLEKSRLLSDRFSAERPKGSFSTLEIQRTEQGDSAMYLCASSQGQGEGYTFGSGTRLTVV.

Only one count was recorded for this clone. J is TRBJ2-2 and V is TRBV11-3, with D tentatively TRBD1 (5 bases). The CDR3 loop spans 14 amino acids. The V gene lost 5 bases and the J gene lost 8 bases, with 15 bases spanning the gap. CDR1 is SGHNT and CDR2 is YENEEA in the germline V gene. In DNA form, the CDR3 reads TGTGCCAGCAGCACGACAGCTCTGAATGGGGAGCTGTTTTTT. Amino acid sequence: CASSTTALNGELFF.

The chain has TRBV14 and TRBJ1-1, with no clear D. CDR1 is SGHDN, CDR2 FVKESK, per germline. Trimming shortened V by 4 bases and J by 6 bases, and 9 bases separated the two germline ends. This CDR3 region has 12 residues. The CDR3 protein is CASSLTVAEAFF. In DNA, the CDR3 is TGTGCCAGCAGCCTCACTGTCGCTGAAGCTTTCTTT. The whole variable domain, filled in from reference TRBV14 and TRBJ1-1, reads EAGVTQFPSHSVIEKGQTVTLRCDPISGHDNLYWYRRVMGKEIKFLLHFVKESKQDESGMPNNRFLAERTGGTYSTLKVQPAELEDSGVYFCASSLTVAEAFFGQGTRLTVV.

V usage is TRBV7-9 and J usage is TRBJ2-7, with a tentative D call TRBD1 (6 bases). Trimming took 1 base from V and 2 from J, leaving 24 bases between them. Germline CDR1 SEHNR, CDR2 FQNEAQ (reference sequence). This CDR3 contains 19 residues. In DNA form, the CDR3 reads TGTGCCAGCAGCTTAGGACGGGGCCCGGGACACCAATCCACCTACGAGCAGTACTTC. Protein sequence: CASSLGRGPGHQSTYEQYF.

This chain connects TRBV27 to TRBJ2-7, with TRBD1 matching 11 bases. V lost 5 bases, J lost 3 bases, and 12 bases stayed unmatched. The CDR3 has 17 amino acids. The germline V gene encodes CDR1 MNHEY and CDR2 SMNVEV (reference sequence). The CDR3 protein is CASSVGPGQGVVYEQYF. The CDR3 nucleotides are TGTGCCAGCAGTGTGGGGCCGGGACAGGGGGTGGTCTACGAGCAGTACTTC.

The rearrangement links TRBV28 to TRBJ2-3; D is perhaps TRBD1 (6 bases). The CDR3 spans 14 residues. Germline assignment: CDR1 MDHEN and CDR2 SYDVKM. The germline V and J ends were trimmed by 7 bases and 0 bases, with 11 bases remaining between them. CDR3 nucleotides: TGTGCCAGCATGCCTGACAGGAGCACAGATACGCAGTATTTT. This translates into CASMPDRSTDTQYF.

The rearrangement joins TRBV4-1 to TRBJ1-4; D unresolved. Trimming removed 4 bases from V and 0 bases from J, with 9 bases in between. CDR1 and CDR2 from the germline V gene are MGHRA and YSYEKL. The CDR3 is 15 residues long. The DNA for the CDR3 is TGCGCCAGCAGCCGAGGGCCTGCAACTAATGAAAAACTGTTTTTT. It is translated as CASSRGPATNEKLFF.

CDR3 nucleotide sequence: TGTGCCAGCCAGGACAGTTACGAGCAGTACTTC. Protein sequence: CASQDSYEQYF. The chain is built from TRBV2 and TRBJ2-7, with a tentative D call TRBD1 (6 bases). V lost 8 bases and J lost 4, with 9 bases in between. The CDR3 loop spans 11 amino acids. Germline V gene data show CDR1 as SNHLY and CDR2 as FYNNEI.

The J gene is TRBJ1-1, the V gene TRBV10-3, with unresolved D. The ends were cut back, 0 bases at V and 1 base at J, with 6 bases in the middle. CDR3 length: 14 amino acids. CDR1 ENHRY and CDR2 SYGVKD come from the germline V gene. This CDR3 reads CAISESTSNTEAFF. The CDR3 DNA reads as TGTGCCATCAGTGAGTCGACTTCGAACACTGAAGCTTTCTTT.

The CDR3 DNA reads TGTGCCACCAGCAGAGATCCTAATCAGCCCCAGCATTTT. Protein sequence: CATSRDPNQPQHF. This chain connects TRBV15 to TRBJ1-5; D uncertain. Germline lookup yields CDR1 LNHNV and CDR2 YYDKDF (reference sequence). V was clipped by 0 bases and J by 4 bases, with 4 bases between them. This CDR3 is built from 13 residues.

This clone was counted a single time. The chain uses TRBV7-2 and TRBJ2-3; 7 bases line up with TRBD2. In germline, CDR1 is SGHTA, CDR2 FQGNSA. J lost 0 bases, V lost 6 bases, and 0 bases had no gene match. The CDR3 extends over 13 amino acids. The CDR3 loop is CASRGGSTDTQYF. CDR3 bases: TGTGCCAGCAGGGGAGGGAGCACAGATACGCAGTATTTT.

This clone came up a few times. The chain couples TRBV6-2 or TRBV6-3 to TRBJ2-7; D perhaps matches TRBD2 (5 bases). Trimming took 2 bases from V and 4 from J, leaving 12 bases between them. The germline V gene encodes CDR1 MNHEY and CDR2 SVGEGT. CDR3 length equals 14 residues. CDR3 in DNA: TGTGCCAGCAGTTACGAGGGATGGGGATACGAGCAGTACTTC. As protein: CASSYEGWGYEQYF.

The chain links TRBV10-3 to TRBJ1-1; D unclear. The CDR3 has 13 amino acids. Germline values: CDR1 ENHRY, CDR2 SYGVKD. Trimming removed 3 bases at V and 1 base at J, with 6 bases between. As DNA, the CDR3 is TGTGCCATCAGTGAAAATCAGAACACTGAAGCTTTCTTT. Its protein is CAISENQNTEAFF.

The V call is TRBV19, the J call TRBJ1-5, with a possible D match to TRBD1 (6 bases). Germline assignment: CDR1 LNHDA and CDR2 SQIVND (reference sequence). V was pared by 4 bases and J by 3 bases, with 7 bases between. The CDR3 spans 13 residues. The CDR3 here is CASSTGANQPQHF. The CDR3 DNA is TGTGCCAGTAGTACAGGGGCCAATCAGCCCCAGCATTTT.

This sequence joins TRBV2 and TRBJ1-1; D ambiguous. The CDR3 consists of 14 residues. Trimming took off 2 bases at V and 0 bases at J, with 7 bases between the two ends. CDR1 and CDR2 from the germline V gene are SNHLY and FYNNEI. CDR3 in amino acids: CASSEQILNTEAFF. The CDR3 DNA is TGTGCCAGCAGTGAACAGATCCTGAACACTGAAGCTTTCTTT.

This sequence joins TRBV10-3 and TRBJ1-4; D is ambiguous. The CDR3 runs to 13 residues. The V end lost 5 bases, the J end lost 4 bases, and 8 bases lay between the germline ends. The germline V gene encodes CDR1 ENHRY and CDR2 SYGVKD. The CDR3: CAISNGVNEKLFF. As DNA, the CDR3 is TGTGCCATCAGTAACGGGGTTAATGAAAAACTGTTTTTT.

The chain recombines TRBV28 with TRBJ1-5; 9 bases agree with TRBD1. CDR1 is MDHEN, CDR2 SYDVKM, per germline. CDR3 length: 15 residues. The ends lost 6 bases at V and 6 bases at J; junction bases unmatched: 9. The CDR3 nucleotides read TGTGCCAGCAGGTCACCCGGGACAGGGCTTCAGCCCCAGCATTTT. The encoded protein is CASRSPGTGLQPQHF.

The CDR3: CASSLRRGALTEAFF. In nucleotides, the CDR3 is TGTGCCAGCAGCTTAAGGCGGGGCGCGTTAACTGAAGCTTTCTTT. The chain carries TRBV11-1 and TRBJ1-1, with D perhaps TRBD1 (5 bases). CDR1 and CDR2 from the germline V gene are SGHAT and FQDESV (reference sequence). Trimming removed 2 bases at V and 5 bases at J, with 15 bases between. CDR3 length equals 15 residues.

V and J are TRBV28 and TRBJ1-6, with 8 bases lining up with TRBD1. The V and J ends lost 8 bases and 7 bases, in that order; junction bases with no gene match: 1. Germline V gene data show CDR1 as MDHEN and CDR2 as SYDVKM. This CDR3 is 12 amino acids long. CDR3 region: CASAGGNSPLHF. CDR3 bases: TGTGCCAGCGCAGGGGGCAATTCACCCCTCCACTTT. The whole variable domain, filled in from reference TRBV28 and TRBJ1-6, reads DVKVTQSSRYLVKRTGEKVFLECVQDMDHENMFWYRQDPGLGLRLIYFSYDVKMKEKGDIPEGYSVSREKKERFSLILESASTNQTSMYLCASAGGNSPLHFGNGTRLTVT.

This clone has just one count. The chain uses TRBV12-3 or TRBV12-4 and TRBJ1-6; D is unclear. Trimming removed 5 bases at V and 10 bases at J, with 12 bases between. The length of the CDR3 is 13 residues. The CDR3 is CASSPGGGSPLHF. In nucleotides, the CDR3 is TGTGCCAGCAGTCCCGGCGGAGGATCACCCCTCCACTTT.

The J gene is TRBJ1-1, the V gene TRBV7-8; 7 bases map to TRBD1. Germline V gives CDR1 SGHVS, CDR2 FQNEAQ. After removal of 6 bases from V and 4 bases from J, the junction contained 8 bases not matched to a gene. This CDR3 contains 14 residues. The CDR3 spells CASSLKQGTTEAFF. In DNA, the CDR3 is TGTGCCAGCAGTCTTAAACAGGGGACCACTGAAGCTTTCTTT.

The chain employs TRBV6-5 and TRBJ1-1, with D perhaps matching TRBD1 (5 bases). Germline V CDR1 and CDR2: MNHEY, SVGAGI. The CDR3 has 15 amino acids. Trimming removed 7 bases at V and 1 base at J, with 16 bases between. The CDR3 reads CASTLFHRQNTEAFF. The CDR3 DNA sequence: TGTGCCAGCACGTTATTTCACAGGCAGAACACTGAAGCTTTCTTT.

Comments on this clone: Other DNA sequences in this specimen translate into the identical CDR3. The CDR3 is CAWSVPDRNTGELFF. DNA of the CDR3: TGTGCCTGGAGCGTCCCCGACAGGAACACCGGGGAGCTGTTTTTT. The chain links TRBV30 to TRBJ2-2; TRBD1 might be the D (5 bases). The CDR3 loop spans 15 amino acids. Germline V CDR1 and CDR2: GTSNPN, SVGIG (reference sequence). Trimming removed 3 bases at V and 1 base at J, with 12 bases between. Supplemented by reference TRBV30 and TRBJ2-2, the full variable domain reads SQTIHQWPATLVQPVGSPLSLECTVEGTSNPNLYWYRQAAGRGLQLLFYSVGIGQISSEVPQNLSASRPQDRQFILSSKKLLLSDSGFYLCAWSVPDRNTGELFFGEGSRLTVL.

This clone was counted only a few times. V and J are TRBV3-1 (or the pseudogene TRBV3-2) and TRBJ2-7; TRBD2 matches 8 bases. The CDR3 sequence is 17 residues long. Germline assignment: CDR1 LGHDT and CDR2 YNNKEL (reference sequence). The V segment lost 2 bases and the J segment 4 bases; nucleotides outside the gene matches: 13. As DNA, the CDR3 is TGTGCCAGCAGCCAAAACATACGGCCGGGGGGGCTGTACGAGCAGTACTTC. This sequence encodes CASSQNIRPGGLYEQYF.

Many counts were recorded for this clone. The CDR3 reads CASSSYRDNEKLFF. CDR3 coding DNA: TGTGCCAGCAGCTCCTACAGGGATAACGAAAAACTGTTTTTT. The V gene is TRBV7-9, the J gene TRBJ1-4, with D perhaps matching TRBD1 (6 bases). Germline CDR1 is SEHNR and CDR2 is FQNEAQ (reference sequence). V gave up 4 bases and J gave up 8 bases, with 14 bases separating them. The CDR3 sequence is 14 residues long. Filled out from reference TRBV7-9 and TRBJ1-4, the complete variable domain reads DTGVSQNPRHKITKRGQNVTFRCDPISEHNRLYWYRQTLGQGPEFLTYFQNEAQLEKSRLLSDRFSAERPKGSFSTLEIQRTEQGDSAMYLCASSSYRDNEKLFFGSGTQLSVL.